This T cell receptor (beta chain) was captured by sequencing in a study of CD8 T cells in Susac syndrome. RNA in amounts of roughly 0.5 to 1 ug was reverse transcribed with random hexamers. TCRdb re-called the immunoSEQ multiplex PCR reads through MiXCR, storing one row per CDR3 protein. The repertoire holds 95,000 to 150,000 distinct CDR3 sequences, 96% seen once, with roughly 0.14% in the top ten. Material: CD4+ T cells from PBMCs. The receptor was derived from a human donor with Susac syndrome.

CDR3 residues: CSVRQGRSTDTQYF. CDR3 DNA: TGCAGCGTTCGACAGGGACGGAGCACAGATACGCAGTATTTT. This rearrangement joins TRBV29-1 to TRBJ2-3; 7 nucleotides line up with TRBD1. The CDR3 covers 14 residues. The V gene end was trimmed by 5 bases and the J gene end by 0 bases; junction bases not matched to a gene: 5. Germline V lookup: CDR1 SQVTM, CDR2 ANQGSEA.